Listed here are 17 T cell receptor beta chains from one sample, sequenced in a study of blood T cells in healthy people across ages. PCR was performed a second time for about 7 to 11 cycles using a sample-barcoded 5' primer and a J-beta primer mix. TCRdb itself ran the 5' RACE reads through MiXCR, one entry per CDR3 protein. The data show roughly 2 million distinct CDR3 sequences, approximately 50% seen once. Source material: blood. These receptors all come from a woman aged 40 to 55 in good health.

This clonotype has a handful of counts. The chain joins TRBV2 to TRBJ2-3, with a possible D match to TRBD2 (5 bases). Trimming took 10 bases from V and 1 from J, leaving 27 bases between them. CDR3 length: 18 residues. Germline V gene lookup returns CDR1 SNHLY and CDR2 FYNNEI. The CDR3 loop reads CATRRPRRAGGGTDTQYF. CDR3 nucleotides: TGTGCCACAAGGCGGCCGCGGCGGGCTGGTGGTGGCACAGATACGCAGTATTTT. Together with reference TRBV2 and TRBJ2-3, the CDR3 gives the full variable domain: EPEVTQTPSHQVTQMGQEVILRCVPISNHLYFYWYRQILGQKVEFLVSFYNNEISEKSEIFDDQFSVERPDGSNFTLKIRSTKLEDSAMYFCATRRPRRAGGGTDTQYFGPGTRLTVL.

This chain links TRBV20-1 with TRBJ2-5; D possibly corresponds to TRBD1 (5 bases). This CDR3 has 11 amino acids. Trimming pared 4 bases from V and 4 bases from J, leaving 7 bases between. Germline CDR1 DFQATT, CDR2 SNEGSKA (reference sequence). The CDR3 nucleotides are TGCAGTGCTACAGGGCCAGAGACCCAGTACTTC. This sequence encodes CSATGPETQYF.

The chain recombines TRBV20-1 with TRBJ1-2, with 12 bases identical to TRBD1. Germline-derived CDR1 and CDR2 are DFQATT and SNEGSKA (reference sequence). J lost 6 bases, V lost 3 bases, and 2 bases had no gene match. This CDR3 has 13 residues. The CDR3 sequence is CSASGTGGNGYTF. The CDR3 nucleotides are TGCAGTGCTAGTGGGACAGGGGGCAATGGCTACACCTTC.

J is TRBJ2-3 and V is TRBV20-1; D perhaps matches TRBD2 (5 bases). There are 16 residues in the CDR3. V was pared by 2 bases and J by 2 bases, with 17 bases between. Germline loops: CDR1 DFQATT, CDR2 SNEGSKA (reference sequence). CDR3 protein: CSARNTRAVITDTQYF. The CDR3 nucleotides read TGCAGTGCTAGAAACACTAGAGCGGTGATCACAGATACGCAGTATTTT.

Here the CDR3 reads CASSNRVLETQYF. The CDR3, as DNA: TGTGCCAGCAGCAACAGGGTCCTAGAGACCCAGTACTTC. The genes are TRBV7-2 and TRBJ2-5; D is perhaps TRBD1 (6 bases). CDR3 length equals 13 residues. Trimming shortened V by 5 bases and J by 4 bases, and 11 bases separated the two germline ends. The germline CDR1 and CDR2 sequences are SGHTA and FQGNSA.

The genes are TRBV4-2 and TRBJ2-1; 7 bases fit TRBD1. CDR3 size: 16 residues. The germline V gene has CDR1 LGHNA and CDR2 YNFKEQ. Unmatched junction bases numbered 10, after V lost 5 bases and J lost 3 bases. The CDR3 reads CASSVTGTVLYNEQFF. The CDR3 nucleotides are TGTGCCAGCAGCGTCACCGGGACAGTACTCTACAATGAGCAGTTCTTC.

The rearrangement joins TRBV7-3 to TRBJ1-2; TRBD1 is a possible D gene (5 bases). Germline CDR1 reads SGHTA; CDR2 reads FQGTGA. The CDR3 consists of 13 residues. V was clipped by 2 bases and J by 8 bases, with 12 bases between them. CDR3: CASSLGGALGYTF. The DNA of the CDR3 is TGTGCCAGCAGCTTAGGAGGGGCTCTCGGCTACACCTTC.

The CDR3, as DNA: TGCGCCAGCAGCCAACCTACGAGCAGGGACGGCTACACCTTC. This translates into CASSQPTSRDGYTF. The V and J genes are TRBV4-1 and TRBJ1-2, with D perhaps matching TRBD1 (5 bases). With 2 bases removed from V and 8 bases from J, the gap between germline ends came to 15 bases. The V gene's germline CDR1 is MGHRA and CDR2 YSYEKL. The CDR3 runs to 14 residues.

This clonotype has a single count. V gene TRBV6-6 combines with J gene TRBJ1-6; 9 bases match TRBD1. Germline V gene data show CDR1 as MNHNY and CDR2 as SVGAGI (reference sequence). CDR3 size: 17 residues. V lost 2 bases to trimming and J lost 7 bases; unmatched junction nucleotides: 9. The CDR3 DNA reads TGTGCCAGCAGTTACCACAGGGGGCTACCCCGAAATTCACCCCTCCACTTT. Its translation is CASSYHRGLPRNSPLHF.

This clonotype came up once. This chain uses TRBV19 with TRBJ2-5; D is uncertain. Near its end, the DNA agrees better with TRBJ2-7, so the J call may be wrong. The CDR3 has 19 residues. From germline, CDR1 is LNHDA and CDR2 SQIVND (reference sequence). CDR3 sequence (DNA): TGTGCCAGTAGTATAGATTTTCTGGGTTTGGCAGGACCCAACTACGAGCAGTACTTC. It specifies CASSIDFLGLAGPNYEQYF.

This clonotype appeared a single time. Its ends do not fully match the called genes, so a read error is possible. This rearrangement joins TRBV24-1 to TRBJ2-1; D not resolved. From germline, CDR1 is KGHDR and CDR2 SFDVKD. This CDR3 comprises 13 residues. The CDR3 loop reads CATSDKAYSEQFF. The DNA of the CDR3 is TGTGCCACCAGTGATAAGGCGTACAGTGAGCAGTTCTTC.

The chain joins TRBV7-9 to TRBJ1-2, with a weak D call TRBD1 (6 bases). Trimming stripped 4 bases from V and 8 bases from J, with 23 bases between. CDR3 length: 16 residues. The germline CDR1 and CDR2 sequences are SEHNR and FQNEAQ (reference sequence). As DNA, the CDR3 is TGTGCCAGCAGCTCGACGGGACTATTCGACAGGTTCGGCTACACCTTC. Amino acids: CASSSTGLFDRFGYTF.

The chain combines TRBV6-2 or TRBV6-3 with TRBJ2-1, with 8 bases fitting TRBD1. CDR3 length: 13 residues. The V and J ends lost 10 bases and 12 bases, in that order; junction bases with no gene match: 14. Germline V CDR1 and CDR2: MNHEY, SVGEGT. The CDR3 DNA reads TGTGCCATCCCAGATCCCAATACAGGGGGGCAGTTCTTC. Its protein product is CAIPDPNTGGQFF.

V usage is TRBV16 and J usage is TRBJ1-2; TRBD1 might be the D (5 bases). Trimming shortened V by 3 bases and J by 5 bases, and 22 bases separated the two germline ends. The CDR3 loop spans 17 amino acids. Germline V CDR1 and CDR2: KGHSY, FQNENV. The CDR3 sequence is CASSQGDGDPRSYGYTF. DNA of the CDR3: TGTGCCAGCAGCCAGGGGGACGGGGACCCCAGAAGTTATGGCTACACCTTC. Using reference TRBV16 and TRBJ1-2 for the parts outside the CDR3, the full variable domain is GEEVAQTPKHLVRGEGQKAKLYCAPIKGHSYVFWYQQVLKNEFKFLISFQNENVFDETGMPKERFSAKCLPNSPCSLEIQATKLEDSAVYFCASSQGDGDPRSYGYTFGSGTRLTVV.

The chain carries TRBV20-1 and TRBJ2-1; 10 bases map to TRBD2. From germline, CDR1 is DFQATT and CDR2 SNEGSKA (reference sequence). The length of the CDR3 is 17 residues. Trimming took 6 bases from V and 13 from J; bases not matched to a gene: 24. CDR3 DNA sequence: TGCAGTGCCCAAACGTTAGAGCGGGGGGGCCGGGAAGAGACCCAGTTCTTC. It specifies CSAQTLERGGREETQFF.

This clonotype was observed a handful of times. The rearrangement links TRBV6-5 to TRBJ2-3, with TRBD1 matching 7 bases. Germline values: CDR1 MNHEY, CDR2 SVGAGI. The CDR3 has 17 amino acids. V was clipped by 1 base and J by 0 bases; unmatched bases: 7. In DNA form, the CDR3 reads TGTGCCAGCAGTTACTTGGGAAGGGGGCATAGCACAGATACGCAGTATTTT. Its translation is CASSYLGRGHSTDTQYF.

This rearrangement joins TRBV28 to TRBJ2-4; D not certain. The J call may be in error: the DNA end matches TRBJ2-7 better. CDR1 is MDHEN and CDR2 is SYDVKM in the germline V gene. The CDR3 length is 16 residues. As DNA, the CDR3 is TGTGCCAGCAGTTTACCGGTCGGGCGGCCCACCTACGAGCAGTACTTC. It is translated as CASSLPVGRPTYEQYF.